This TCR beta chain was sequenced in a study of blood T cell repertoires in COVID-19. Study-level information: Nucleic acid was either cDNA or gDNA, and it came from T cells, B-cell-depleted T cells, or PBMCs.

This CDR3 has 16 residues. Between the trimmed V and J ends, which lost 10 bases and 5 bases, there was a span of 26 bases. Germline V gene data show CDR1 as WNHNN and CDR2 as SYGVQD (reference sequence). The study assigned cohorts using participant-reported clinical history. In the study's own analysis: Amplification of reference gene primers was used by the study to estimate nucleated cell counts. Clones were sequenced by immunoSEQ multiplex PCR, and TCRdb holds only the in-frame ones, with some missing. V and J calls and clone size come straight from that table; D and trimming were deduced from the DNA. Of roughly 380,000 clones listed, roughly 86% are singletons.

The source is a woman aged 30 to 39 who had been exposed to COVID-19. The sequenced material came from PBMCs or T cells enriched from blood (not recorded which). This chain connects TRBV10-1 to TRBJ2-5, with a possible D match to TRBD2 (6 bases). The CDR3 DNA follows: TGCGCCACCGCCCTGGCGGGCGGGAACAAAACGGAGACCCAGTACTTC. This codes for CATALAGGNKTETQYF.